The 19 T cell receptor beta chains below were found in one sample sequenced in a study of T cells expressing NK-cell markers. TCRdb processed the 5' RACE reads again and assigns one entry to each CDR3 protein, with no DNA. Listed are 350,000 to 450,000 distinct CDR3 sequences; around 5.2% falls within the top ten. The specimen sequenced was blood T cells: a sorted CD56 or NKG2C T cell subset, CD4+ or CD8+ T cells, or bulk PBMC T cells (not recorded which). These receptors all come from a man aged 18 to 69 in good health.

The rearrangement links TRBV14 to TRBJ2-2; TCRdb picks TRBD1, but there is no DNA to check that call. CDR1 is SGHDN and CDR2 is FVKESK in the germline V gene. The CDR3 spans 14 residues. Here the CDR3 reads CASSLQGPTGELFF.

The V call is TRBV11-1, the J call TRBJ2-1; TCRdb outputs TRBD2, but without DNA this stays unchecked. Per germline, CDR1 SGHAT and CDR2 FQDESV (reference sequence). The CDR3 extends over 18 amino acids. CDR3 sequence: CASSLRGLAGGPGNEQFF.

The CDR3 loop is CASSLAGAAGTEAFF. J is TRBJ1-1 and V is TRBV5-1. This CDR3 has 15 amino acids. In germline, CDR1 is SGHRS, CDR2 YFSETQ.

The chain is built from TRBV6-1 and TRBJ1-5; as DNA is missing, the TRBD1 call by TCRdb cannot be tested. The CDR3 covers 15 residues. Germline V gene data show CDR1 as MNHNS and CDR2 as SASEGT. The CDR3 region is CASRERQGGGQPQHF.

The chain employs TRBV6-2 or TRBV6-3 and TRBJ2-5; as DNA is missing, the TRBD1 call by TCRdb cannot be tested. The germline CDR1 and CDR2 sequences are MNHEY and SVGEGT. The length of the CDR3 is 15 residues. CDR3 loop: CASSKSGTAQETQYF.

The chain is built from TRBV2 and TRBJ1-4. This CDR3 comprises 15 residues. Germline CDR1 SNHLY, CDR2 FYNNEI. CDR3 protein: CASSGSVSLNEKLFF.

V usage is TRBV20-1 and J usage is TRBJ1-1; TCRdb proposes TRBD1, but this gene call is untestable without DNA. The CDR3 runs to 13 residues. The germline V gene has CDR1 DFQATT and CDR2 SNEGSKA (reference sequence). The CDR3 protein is CSAGGARGTEAFF.

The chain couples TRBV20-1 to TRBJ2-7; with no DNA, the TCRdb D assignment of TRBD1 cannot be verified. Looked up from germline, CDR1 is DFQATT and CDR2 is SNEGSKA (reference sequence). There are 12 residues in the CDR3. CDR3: CSASSPDLEQYF.

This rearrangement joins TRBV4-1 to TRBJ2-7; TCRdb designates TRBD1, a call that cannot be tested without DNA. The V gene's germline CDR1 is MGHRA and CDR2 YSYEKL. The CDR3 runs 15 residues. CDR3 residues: CASSQDARGRYEQYF.

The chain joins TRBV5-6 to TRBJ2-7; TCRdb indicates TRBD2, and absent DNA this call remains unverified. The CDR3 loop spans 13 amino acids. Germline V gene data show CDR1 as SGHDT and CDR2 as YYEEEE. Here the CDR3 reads CASSRLGRDEQYF. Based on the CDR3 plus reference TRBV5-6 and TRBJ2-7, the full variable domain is DAGVTQSPTHLIKTRGQQVTLRCSPKSGHDTVSWYQQALGQGPQFIFQYYEEEERQRGNFPDRFSGHQFPNYSSELNVNALLLGDSALYLCASSRLGRDEQYFGPGTRLTVT.

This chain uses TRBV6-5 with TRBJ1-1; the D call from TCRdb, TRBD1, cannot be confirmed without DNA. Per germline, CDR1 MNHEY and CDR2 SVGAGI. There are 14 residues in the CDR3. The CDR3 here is CASSYTGMNTEAFF.

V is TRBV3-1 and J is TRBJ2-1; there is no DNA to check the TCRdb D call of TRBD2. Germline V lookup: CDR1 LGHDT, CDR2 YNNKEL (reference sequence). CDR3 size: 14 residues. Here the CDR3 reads CASSPTRGRAEQFF.

The CDR3 is CASSRSSGTQYF. The chain employs TRBV6-2 or TRBV6-3 and TRBJ2-3; TCRdb designates TRBD2, a call that cannot be tested without DNA. Germline CDR1 and CDR2: MNHEY and SVGEGT. The CDR3 extends over 12 amino acids.

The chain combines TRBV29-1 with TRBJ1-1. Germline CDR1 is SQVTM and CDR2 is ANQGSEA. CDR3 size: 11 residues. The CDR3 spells CSVEPSRVSFF.

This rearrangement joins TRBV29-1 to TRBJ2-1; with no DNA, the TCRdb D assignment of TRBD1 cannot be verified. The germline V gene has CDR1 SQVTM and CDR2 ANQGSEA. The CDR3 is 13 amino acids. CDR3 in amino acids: CSALLGRYNEQFF.

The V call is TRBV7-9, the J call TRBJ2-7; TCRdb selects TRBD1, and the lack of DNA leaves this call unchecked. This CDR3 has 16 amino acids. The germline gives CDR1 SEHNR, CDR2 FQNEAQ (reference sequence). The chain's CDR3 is CASSFGGTGVTYEQYF.

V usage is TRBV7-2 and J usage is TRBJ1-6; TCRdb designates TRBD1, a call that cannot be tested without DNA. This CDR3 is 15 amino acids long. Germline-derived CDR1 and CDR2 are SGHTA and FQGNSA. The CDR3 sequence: CASSSQDRGNSPLHF.

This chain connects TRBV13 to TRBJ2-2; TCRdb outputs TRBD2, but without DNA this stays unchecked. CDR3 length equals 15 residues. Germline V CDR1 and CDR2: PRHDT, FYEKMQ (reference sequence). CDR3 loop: CASTSGTWNTGELFF.

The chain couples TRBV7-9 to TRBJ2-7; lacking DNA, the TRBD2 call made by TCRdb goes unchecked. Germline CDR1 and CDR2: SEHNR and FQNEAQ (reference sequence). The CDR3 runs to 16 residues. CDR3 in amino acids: CASSLGGIVGSYEQYF. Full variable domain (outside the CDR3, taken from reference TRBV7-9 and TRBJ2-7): DTGVSQNPRHKITKRGQNVTFRCDPISEHNRLYWYRQTLGQGPEFLTYFQNEAQLEKSRLLSDRFSAERPKGSFSTLEIQRTEQGDSAMYLCASSLGGIVGSYEQYFGPGTRLTVT.